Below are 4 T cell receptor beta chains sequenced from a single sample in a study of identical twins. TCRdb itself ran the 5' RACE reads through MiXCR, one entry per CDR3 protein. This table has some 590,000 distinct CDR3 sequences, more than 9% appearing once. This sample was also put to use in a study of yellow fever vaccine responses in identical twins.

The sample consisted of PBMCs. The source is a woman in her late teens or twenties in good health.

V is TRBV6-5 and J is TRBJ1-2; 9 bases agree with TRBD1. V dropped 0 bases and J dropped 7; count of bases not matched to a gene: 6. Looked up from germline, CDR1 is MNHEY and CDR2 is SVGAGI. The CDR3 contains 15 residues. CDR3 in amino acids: CASSYSRDRVGGYTF. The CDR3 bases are TGTGCCAGCAGTTACTCTCGGGACAGGGTGGGTGGCTACACCTTC.

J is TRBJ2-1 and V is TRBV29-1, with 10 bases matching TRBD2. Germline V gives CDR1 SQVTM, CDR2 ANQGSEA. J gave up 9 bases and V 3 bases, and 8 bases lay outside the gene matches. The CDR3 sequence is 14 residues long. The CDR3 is CSVDELAGVGEQFF. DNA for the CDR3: TGCAGCGTTGACGAGCTAGCGGGAGTTGGTGAGCAGTTCTTC.

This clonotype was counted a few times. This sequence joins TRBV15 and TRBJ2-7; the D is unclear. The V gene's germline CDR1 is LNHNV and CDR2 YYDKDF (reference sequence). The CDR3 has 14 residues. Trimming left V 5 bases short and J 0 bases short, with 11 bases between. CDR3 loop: CATSVSPDSYEQYF. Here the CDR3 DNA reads TGTGCCACCAGCGTGAGTCCAGACTCCTACGAGCAGTACTTC.

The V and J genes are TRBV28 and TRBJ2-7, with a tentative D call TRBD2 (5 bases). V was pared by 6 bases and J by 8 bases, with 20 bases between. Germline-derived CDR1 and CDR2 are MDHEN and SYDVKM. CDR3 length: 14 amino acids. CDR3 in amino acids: CASSQTWGAEKQYF. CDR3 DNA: TGTGCCAGCAGCCAGACGTGGGGAGCCGAAAAGCAGTACTTC.